Each of the 23 T cell receptor beta chains below was sequenced from the same sample in a study of blood T cell repertoires in COVID-19. Only in-frame clones appear in the TCRdb table, and some are missing; sequencing was by immunoSEQ multiplex PCR. The table has around 200,000 clones, more than 75% seen once. Sequenced input: peripheral blood. Receptor source: a woman in her thirties or forties with COVID-19, enrolled during active disease.

The rearrangement links TRBV5-6 to TRBJ1-2, with D perhaps TRBD1 (6 bases). V shed 2 bases and J shed 6 bases, with 20 bases lying between them. Germline V gives CDR1 SGHDT, CDR2 YYEEEE. The CDR3 is 16 amino acids. The CDR3 region has the DNA TGTGCCAGCAGCTTCTTCGACAGGCCACCAGGAAATGGCTACACCTTC. This codes for CASSFFDRPPGNGYTF.

This sequence joins TRBV7-8 and TRBJ1-2, with 9 bases that match TRBD1. This CDR3 is built from 16 residues. The germline V gene encodes CDR1 SGHVS and CDR2 FQNEAQ. Trimming removed 5 bases from V and 6 bases from J; junction bases left unmatched: 13. The chain's CDR3 is CASSTRTGEVGDGYTF. The CDR3 DNA is TGTGCCAGCAGCACCCGGACAGGGGAGGTAGGGGATGGCTACACCTTC. Together with reference TRBV7-8 and TRBJ1-2, the CDR3 gives the full variable domain: GAGVSQSPRYKVAKRGQDVALRCDPISGHVSLFWYQQALGQGPEFLTYFQNEAQLDKSGLPSDRFFAERPEGSVSTLKIQRTQQEDSAVYLCASSTRTGEVGDGYTFGSGTRLTVV.

V gene TRBV9 combines with J gene TRBJ2-7; 9 bases fit TRBD2. After removal of 4 bases from V and 2 bases from J, the junction contained 7 bases not matched to a gene. Germline loops: CDR1 SGDLS, CDR2 YYNGEE. There are 15 residues in the CDR3. The CDR3 protein is CASSQSTSGPYEQYF. In nucleotides, the CDR3 is TGTGCCAGCAGCCAGTCTACTAGCGGGCCCTACGAGCAGTACTTC.

This rearrangement joins TRBV4-1 to TRBJ2-2; TRBD2 matches at 8 bases. The CDR3 covers 17 residues. V gave up 3 bases and J gave up 0 bases; unmatched junction bases: 6. In germline, CDR1 is MGHRA, CDR2 YSYEKL. For the CDR3, the DNA is TGCGCCAGCAGCCACAAACCGGGGGGGACGAACACCGGGGAGCTGTTTTTT. Amino acids: CASSHKPGGTNTGELFF.

The rearrangement links TRBV6-2 or TRBV6-3 to TRBJ2-5; TRBD2 agrees at 11 bases. The CDR3 has 14 amino acids. Germline CDR1 and CDR2: MNHEY and SVGEGT. With 6 bases clipped from V and 4 bases from J, the junction kept 4 bases outside the gene matches. In nucleotides, the CDR3 is TGTGCCAGCAGCTCTACTAGCGGGGGAGAGACCCAGTACTTC. It yields the protein CASSSTSGGETQYF.

V is TRBV5-4 and J is TRBJ1-6; TRBD1 aligns across 8 bases. The CDR3 sequence is 14 residues long. The V gene's germline CDR1 is SGHNT and CDR2 YYREEE (reference sequence). V shed 4 bases and J 7 bases; nucleotides not matched to a gene: 4. This CDR3 is CASSTDRANSPLHF. In DNA form, the CDR3 reads TGTGCCAGCAGCACGGACAGGGCCAATTCACCCCTCCACTTT.

The chain has TRBV6-2 or TRBV6-3 and TRBJ1-2, with D possibly TRBD1 on 5 matching bases. Deletions cut 6 bases from V and 4 bases from J, with 24 bases between. The CDR3 totals 17 residues. Looked up from germline, CDR1 is MNHEY and CDR2 is SVGEGT. The CDR3 here is CASSKNVRQHSSYGYTF. The CDR3 nucleotides read TGTGCCAGCAGCAAAAACGTTAGACAGCACTCCTCCTATGGCTACACCTTC.

The chain combines TRBV6-5 with TRBJ1-6; 7 positions match TRBD1. V was clipped by 8 bases and J by 14 bases; unmatched bases: 12. There are 13 residues in the CDR3. Germline CDR1 reads MNHEY; CDR2 reads SVGAGI. The CDR3 sequence: CASGPRDRASLHF. In nucleotides, the CDR3 is TGTGCCAGCGGGCCCCGGGACAGAGCATCCCTCCACTTT.

The V and J genes are TRBV19 and TRBJ1-4, with TRBD1 as a possible D gene (5 bases). The germline V gene encodes CDR1 LNHDA and CDR2 SQIVND (reference sequence). This CDR3 comprises 14 residues. The germline V and J ends were trimmed by 4 bases and 6 bases, with 12 bases remaining between them. CDR3 loop: CASSKGTGDEKLFF. CDR3 nucleotide sequence: TGTGCCAGTAGTAAAGGGACGGGGGATGAAAAACTGTTTTTT.

This chain links TRBV7-8 with TRBJ2-7; TRBD2 matches 12 bases. J gave up 0 bases and V 5 bases, and 5 bases lay outside the gene matches. The CDR3 is 16 residues long. From germline, CDR1 is SGHVS and CDR2 FQNEAQ. CDR3 coding DNA: TGTGCCAGCAGCCCCAAACTAGCGGGGGGCTCCTACGAGCAGTACTTC. It encodes CASSPKLAGGSYEQYF. The full variable domain, with the rest looked up from reference TRBV7-8 and TRBJ2-7, is GAGVSQSPRYKVAKRGQDVALRCDPISGHVSLFWYQQALGQGPEFLTYFQNEAQLDKSGLPSDRFFAERPEGSVSTLKIQRTQQEDSAVYLCASSPKLAGGSYEQYFGPGTRLTVT.

The genes are TRBV19 and TRBJ1-1; 10 positions match TRBD1. Trimming at V came to 7 bases and at J to 5 bases, leaving 7 bases not matched to a gene. This CDR3 is built from 14 residues. Germline assignment: CDR1 LNHDA and CDR2 SQIVND (reference sequence). For the CDR3, the DNA is TGTGCCAGTATCGACAGGGGGCTTGTGACTGAAGCTTTCTTT. Translating gives CASIDRGLVTEAFF.

The rearrangement links TRBV10-3 to TRBJ2-2; D gene ambiguous. Germline V gene lookup returns CDR1 ENHRY and CDR2 SYGVKD. The CDR3 length is 14 residues. V lost 0 bases, J lost 4 bases, and 6 bases lay in between. The CDR3 bases are TGTGCCATCAGTGAGTCTTGGAGCACCGGGGAGCTGTTTTTT. Translating gives CAISESWSTGELFF.

The chain uses TRBV7-2 and TRBJ2-1; 8 bases map to TRBD2. The CDR3 runs 13 residues. The germline V gene has CDR1 SGHTA and CDR2 FQGNSA. V dropped 6 bases and J dropped 4; count of bases not matched to a gene: 2. The CDR3 DNA sequence: TGTGCCAGCAGGCGGGGGGTTTACAATGAGCAGTTCTTC. Protein product: CASRRGVYNEQFF.

This clone has a single count. V usage is TRBV6-2 or TRBV6-3 and J usage is TRBJ1-3; 7 nucleotides align to TRBD1. The CDR3 extends over 16 amino acids. Trimming cost V 2 bases and J 4 bases; bases outside gene matches: 8. Germline CDR1 and CDR2: MNHEY and SVGEGT. Written as DNA, the CDR3 is TGTGCCAGCAGTTACCCTCCCGACAGGGCCGGAAACACCATATATTTT. This gives the protein CASSYPPDRAGNTIYF.

The chain combines TRBV19 with TRBJ2-2, with D possibly TRBD2 on 5 matching bases. The CDR3 is 14 amino acids. V lost 1 base, J lost 5 bases, and 8 bases lay in between. Germline V gives CDR1 LNHDA, CDR2 SQIVND (reference sequence). The CDR3 is CASSIGGGTGELFF. CDR3 coding DNA: TGTGCCAGTAGTATAGGAGGAGGTACCGGGGAGCTGTTTTTT.

The V and J genes are TRBV29-1 and TRBJ2-3; D gene ambiguous. Per germline, CDR1 SQVTM and CDR2 ANQGSEA. The ends were cut back, 0 bases at V and 5 bases at J, with 9 bases in the middle. This CDR3 has 13 residues. The CDR3 region has the DNA TGCAGCGTTGAAGATCCGTCTAAAGATACGCAGTATTTT. This gives the protein CSVEDPSKDTQYF.

This chain joins TRBV5-5 and TRBJ1-1, with 7 positions matching TRBD1. V lost 3 bases, J lost 4 bases, and 3 bases stayed unmatched. The length of the CDR3 is 13 residues. Germline values: CDR1 SGHKS, CDR2 YYEKEE (reference sequence). In DNA, the CDR3 is TGTGCCAGCAGCTGGGACAGTGGCACTGAAGCTTTCTTT. Amino acids: CASSWDSGTEAFF.

The CDR3 coding sequence is TGTGCCAGCAGGCGAACAGGGGGGCAGCAGTACTTC. This codes for CASRRTGGQQYF. The chain has TRBV12-3 or TRBV12-4 and TRBJ2-7, with 8 positions matching TRBD1. With V trimmed by 6 bases and J by 8 bases, 6 bases remained unmatched. The CDR3 runs 12 residues.

The genes are TRBV20-1 and TRBJ2-3, with no clear D. The length of the CDR3 is 10 residues. In germline, CDR1 is DFQATT, CDR2 SNEGSKA (reference sequence). V was pared by 5 bases and J by 2 bases, with 2 bases between. CDR3 loop: CSAHTDTQYF. CDR3 DNA sequence: TGCAGTGCTCACACAGATACGCAGTATTTT.

V usage is TRBV12-3 or TRBV12-4 and J usage is TRBJ2-3; 9 bases agree with TRBD1. The CDR3 has 11 residues. V trimming: 6 bases; J trimming: 13 bases; junction bases outside the gene matches: 5. In nucleotides, the CDR3 is TGTGCCAGCAGCCCCGACAGGGGGAAGTATTTT. Translated, it gives CASSPDRGKYF.

The rearrangement uses TRBV2 and TRBJ2-2, with TRBD1 as a possible D gene (6 bases). V was pared by 6 bases and J by 0 bases, with 11 bases between. Germline V gene sequence: CDR1 SNHLY, CDR2 FYNNEI. CDR3 length: 15 amino acids. Written as DNA, the CDR3 is TGTGCCAGCAGGCAACAGGGTTCGAACACCGGGGAGCTGTTTTTT. The encoded protein is CASRQQGSNTGELFF.

The DNA of the CDR3 is TGTGCCAGCAGAGGGACGGCGTCGGGGGACGTCTACTATGGCTACACCTTC. It is translated as CASRGTASGDVYYGYTF. The chain employs TRBV9 and TRBJ1-2; weak D call: TRBD1 (5 bases). The CDR3 is 17 residues long. CDR1 is SGDLS, CDR2 YYNGEE, per germline. V was clipped by 5 bases and J by 3 bases, with 23 bases between them.

This sequence joins TRBV12-5 and TRBJ2-5, with 12 bases fitting TRBD2. This CDR3 contains 18 residues. Per germline, CDR1 LGHNT and CDR2 FRNRAP. V shed 4 bases and J 5 bases; nucleotides not matched to a gene: 14. This chain's CDR3 is CASGSPMRLAGVSETQYF. The CDR3 DNA reads as TGTGCTAGTGGTTCCCCGATGAGACTAGCGGGAGTCTCTGAGACCCAGTACTTC.